The 27 T cell receptor beta chains below come from one sample, sequenced in a study of cytomegalovirus exposure and HLA in healthy donors. The primer mix had 60 Vbeta and 13 Jbeta primers. Method: immunoSEQ multiplex PCR; TCRdb's copy keeps in-frame clones and lacks some. In the table there are approximately 160,000 clones, 77% of which are singletons. Sequencing input: PBMCs. These receptors were taken from a woman aged 35 to 49 in good health and CMV-seropositive.

The V gene is TRBV21-1, the J gene TRBJ1-1; the table names TRBD1, a call not compared with the DNA. TRBV21-1 is deemed a pseudogene. The CDR3 sequence is 17 residues long. The CDR3: CASSEGLQGIDLDPAFF. The CDR3 DNA follows: TGTGCCAGCAGCGAGGGTCTGCAGGGGATCGACCTCGATCCAGCTTTCTTT.

Concerning this clone: Mismatch with germline at one junction end may stem from a read error. This rearrangement joins TRBV18 to TRBJ2-2; 8 bases are shared with TRBD2. The CDR3 totals 16 residues. Per germline, CDR1 KGHSH and CDR2 LQKENI. CDR3 nucleotides: TGTGCCAGCTCACCCCCAGGCGGGAGGAACACCGGGAAGCTGTTTTTT. Translation: CASSPPGGRNTGKLFF.

The rearrangement uses TRBV19 and TRBJ2-5; tentatively, D is TRBD1 (5 bases). The J call may be incorrect, as the DNA end agrees better with TRBJ2-7. Germline CDR1 LNHDA, CDR2 SQIVND (reference sequence). There are 14 residues in the CDR3. The CDR3 is CASSISGAAYEQYF. The CDR3 nucleotides read TGTGCCAGTAGTATTTCTGGGGCGGCTTACGAGCAGTACTTC.

As regards this clone: In the same sample, other DNA sequences code for this CDR3. The V gene is TRBV5-1, the J gene TRBJ1-1; 7 bases map to TRBD1. The CDR3 length is 14 residues. V dropped 4 bases and J dropped 5; count of bases not matched to a gene: 8. In germline, CDR1 is SGHRS, CDR2 YFSETQ. The CDR3 DNA reads as TGCGCCAGCAGCCCCCAAGGGGGCGGAACTGAAGCTTTCTTT. This sequence encodes CASSPQGGGTEAFF.

This rearrangement joins TRBV28 to TRBJ1-2, with 8 bases identical to TRBD1. In germline, CDR1 is MDHEN, CDR2 SYDVKM. CDR3 length: 14 residues. The V segment lost 6 bases and the J segment 4 bases; nucleotides outside the gene matches: 7. This CDR3 is CASSRTGLGYGYTF. In nucleotides, the CDR3 is TGTGCCAGCAGCCGGACAGGGTTGGGCTATGGCTACACCTTC.

The chain uses TRBV19 and TRBJ2-7; 10 bases fit TRBD1. The junction had 4 bases not matched to a gene; V was cut back by 6 bases and J by 2 bases. The CDR3 sequence is 14 residues long. Germline V CDR1 and CDR2: LNHDA, SQIVND (reference sequence). CDR3 DNA: TGTGCCAGTAGAAAAGGACAGGGGGCCTACGAGCAGTACTTC. Residues: CASRKGQGAYEQYF. Full variable domain (rest looked up from reference TRBV19 and TRBJ2-7): DGGITQSPKYLFRKEGQNVTLSCEQNLNHDAMYWYRQDPGQGLRLIYYSQIVNDFQKGDIAEGYSVSREKKESFPLTVTSAQKNPTAFYLCASRKGQGAYEQYFGPGTRLTVT.

This clone has just a few counts. In nucleotides, the CDR3 is TGTGCCAGCATTGCGGGGGAGGGATACAATGAGCAGTTCTTC. Translation gives CASIAGEGYNEQFF. This chain uses TRBV7-9 with TRBJ2-1; 7 positions agree with TRBD2. The germline CDR1 and CDR2 sequences are SEHNR and FQNEAQ (reference sequence). V gave up 7 bases and J gave up 4 bases; unmatched junction bases: 7. CDR3 length equals 14 residues.

The rearrangement joins TRBV7-2 to TRBJ2-7; D is perhaps TRBD1 (6 bases). The length of the CDR3 is 14 residues. The V and J ends lost 5 bases and 0 bases respectively, with 11 bases between them. In germline, CDR1 is SGHTA, CDR2 FQGNSA. Here the CDR3 reads CASSQQTGSYEQYF. DNA for the CDR3: TGTGCCAGCAGCCAGCAGACAGGCTCCTACGAGCAGTACTTC. The variable domain in full, completed from reference TRBV7-2 and TRBJ2-7, reads GAGVSQSPSNKVTEKGKDVELRCDPISGHTALYWYRQSLGQGLEFLIYFQGNSAPDKSGLPSDRFSAERTGGSVSTLTIQRTQQEDSAVYLCASSQQTGSYEQYFGPGTRLTVT.

This chain joins TRBV7-2 and TRBJ2-3; D is unresolved. Germline V CDR1 and CDR2: SGHTA, FQGNSA. The CDR3 loop spans 15 amino acids. The ends were cut back, 1 base at V and 1 base at J, with 9 bases in the middle. As DNA, the CDR3 is TGTGCCAGCAGCTTAGACGGTCAGGGCACAGATACGCAGTATTTT. It is translated as CASSLDGQGTDTQYF.

The sample holds a few counts of this clone. This chain uses TRBV19 with TRBJ2-7; 12 bases map to TRBD1. In germline, CDR1 is LNHDA, CDR2 SQIVND (reference sequence). The CDR3 covers 16 residues. The V gene end was trimmed by 6 bases and the J gene end by 6 bases; junction bases not matched to a gene: 12. CDR3 residues: CASSSLRGQGAGEQYF. CDR3 coding DNA: TGTGCCAGTAGCTCCCTCCGGGGACAGGGGGCTGGCGAGCAGTACTTC.

The V gene is TRBV6-5, the J gene TRBJ1-1; D possibly corresponds to TRBD1 (5 bases). V was clipped by 5 bases and J by 0 bases, with 13 bases between them. Per the germline V gene, CDR1 is MNHEY and CDR2 is SVGAGI. This CDR3 is 15 amino acids long. The CDR3, as DNA: TGTGCCAGCAGTAACCCGGACACTTTGAACACTGAAGCTTTCTTT. It translates to CASSNPDTLNTEAFF.

V gene TRBV7-9 combines with J gene TRBJ1-6, with 9 positions matching TRBD1. This CDR3 has 14 residues. Trimming took 3 bases from V and 10 from J; bases not matched to a gene: 4. Germline values: CDR1 SEHNR, CDR2 FQNEAQ (reference sequence). The CDR3 sequence: CASSLDRGGSPLHF. For the CDR3, the DNA is TGTGCCAGCAGCTTGGACAGGGGAGGCTCACCCCTCCACTTT.

This clone has only one observation. The CDR3 nucleotides read TGTGCCAGCAGCTTAGAGGGACTAGCGGCTTACGAGCAGTACTTC. This gives the protein CASSLEGLAAYEQYF. The chain carries TRBV7-2 and TRBJ2-7; 11 positions match TRBD2. In germline, CDR1 is SGHTA, CDR2 FQGNSA. The CDR3 consists of 15 residues. Losses at the gene ends were 1 base for V and 4 bases for J; bases not matched to a gene: 3.

The V gene is TRBV5-1, the J gene TRBJ1-5; 9 bases align to TRBD1. Looked up from germline, CDR1 is SGHRS and CDR2 is YFSETQ. With V trimmed by 4 bases and J by 6 bases, 5 bases remained unmatched. The CDR3 runs 14 residues. CDR3 nucleotides: TGCGCCAGCAGCCCCGGGACAGGGCTTCAGCCCCAGCATTTT. It yields the protein CASSPGTGLQPQHF.

V gene TRBV6-1 combines with J gene TRBJ2-5; D possibly corresponds to TRBD1 (6 bases). CDR1 and CDR2 (germline): MNHNS, SASEGT. The V end lost 3 bases, the J end lost 0 bases, and 8 bases lay between the germline ends. This CDR3 has 14 residues. The CDR3 coding sequence is TGTGCCAGCAGTGACTGGGACAACCAAGAGACCCAGTACTTC. Protein product: CASSDWDNQETQYF.

V is TRBV6-5 and J is TRBJ2-2; a weak D match, TRBD1 (5 bases). Germline V gene sequence: CDR1 MNHEY, CDR2 SVGAGI. The CDR3 sequence is 16 residues long. V was pared by 2 bases and J by 6 bases, with 16 bases between. This CDR3 reads CASSYGGQGSAGELFF. The CDR3 region has the DNA TGTGCCAGCAGTTACGGTGGGCAGGGTTCAGCCGGGGAGCTGTTTTTT.

The count of this clone is one. V and J are TRBV7-6 and TRBJ1-4; the D gene is possibly TRBD1 (6 bases). The CDR3 length is 17 residues. Germline assignment: CDR1 SGHVS and CDR2 FNYEAQ. Trimming stripped 2 bases from V and 0 bases from J, with 13 bases between. The CDR3 DNA follows: TGTGCCAGCAGCTTACGGCAGGGGTCCGCAACTAATGAAAAACTGTTTTTT. Amino acid sequence: CASSLRQGSATNEKLFF. The full variable domain, in which reference TRBV7-6 and TRBJ1-4 provide the parts outside the CDR3, is GAGVSQSPRYKVTKRGQDVALRCDPISGHVSLYWYRQALGQGPEFLTYFNYEAQQDKSGLPNDRFSAERPEGSISTLTIQRTEQRDSAMYRCASSLRQGSATNEKLFFGSGTQLSVL.

The chain is built from TRBV5-1 and TRBJ1-3; 7 bases map to TRBD1. Germline lookup yields CDR1 SGHRS and CDR2 YFSETQ. CDR3 length equals 14 residues. V shed 4 bases, J shed 3 bases, and the junction held 4 bases outside the gene matches. The CDR3 protein is CASSPGQIGNTIYF. CDR3 DNA sequence: TGCGCCAGCAGCCCGGGACAGATTGGAAACACCATATATTTT.

The chain uses TRBV30 and TRBJ1-1; D is ambiguous. This CDR3 has 13 amino acids. Trimming cost V 2 bases and J 2 bases, with 9 bases left between them. Germline CDR1 reads GTSNPN; CDR2 reads SVGIG (reference sequence). In nucleotides, the CDR3 is TGTGCCTGGAGTTTCGGGGTCAACACTGAAGCTTTCTTT. It specifies CAWSFGVNTEAFF.

J is TRBJ2-5 and V is TRBV19; 13 bases line up with TRBD2. The CDR3 has 15 amino acids. V shed 6 bases and J 5 bases; nucleotides not matched to a gene: 6. Per germline, CDR1 LNHDA and CDR2 SQIVND (reference sequence). The CDR3 bases are TGTGCCAGTAGGCAAGGACTAGCGGGAGTGGAGACCCAGTACTTC. Amino acid sequence: CASRQGLAGVETQYF.

The chain carries TRBV11-3 and TRBJ2-1; D ambiguous. CDR1 is SGHNT, CDR2 YENEEA, per germline. Trimming removed 2 bases at V and 0 bases at J, with 11 bases between. This CDR3 has 16 amino acids. The CDR3 DNA reads as TGTGCCAGCAGCTTAACTCCATCCCCCTCCTACAATGAGCAGTTCTTC. Translating gives CASSLTPSPSYNEQFF.

This clone appeared once. DNA for the CDR3: TGTGCCAGCAGCTTAGGCGAAGGGGAAAGCAAGCATTTT. Its translation: CASSLGEGESKHF. The chain is built from TRBV7-2 and TRBJ1-5; TRBD1 might be the D (5 bases). The CDR3 contains 13 residues. V was trimmed by 1 base and J by 14 bases, leaving 15 bases between them. CDR1 is SGHTA, CDR2 FQGNSA, per germline.

This clone was detected only a few times. This chain uses TRBV4-1 with TRBJ2-2; TRBD1 might be the D (6 bases). Trimming stripped 2 bases from V and 4 bases from J, with 11 bases between. Germline CDR1 MGHRA, CDR2 YSYEKL. This CDR3 region has 15 residues. CDR3: CASSQQGSGTGELFF. CDR3 nucleotide sequence: TGCGCCAGCAGCCAACAGGGGTCGGGCACCGGGGAGCTGTTTTTT.

Concerning this clone: A read error may account for a junction end that differs from germline. CDR3 amino acids: CSSSLDPSSTTTNEKLFF. CDR3 coding DNA: TGTTCCAGCAGCTTAGATCCGAGCTCAACCACAACTAATGAAAAACTGTTTTTT. V usage is TRBV7-9 and J usage is TRBJ1-4; unclear D gene. The CDR3 has 18 amino acids. Germline assignment: CDR1 SEHNR and CDR2 FQNEAQ (reference sequence).

The chain carries TRBV2 and TRBJ2-1; the match to TRBD2 covers 14 bases. V was pared by 7 bases and J by 10 bases, with 9 bases of the junction left unmatched. The CDR3 is made up of 15 amino acids. Germline CDR1 SNHLY, CDR2 FYNNEI. CDR3 amino acids: CASTSGTSGRKEQFF. The CDR3 DNA sequence: TGTGCCAGCACTTCCGGGACTAGCGGGAGAAAGGAGCAGTTCTTC.

The chain recombines TRBV10-3 with TRBJ2-7; 9 nucleotides line up with TRBD1. The CDR3 is 15 amino acids. Per the germline V gene, CDR1 is ENHRY and CDR2 is SYGVKD. V gave up 10 bases and J gave up 5 bases; unmatched junction bases: 15. The chain's CDR3 is CATESTGTGKHEQYF. In DNA form, the CDR3 reads TGTGCCACGGAGTCAACCGGGACAGGGAAGCACGAGCAGTACTTC.

V gene TRBV7-2 combines with J gene TRBJ1-2; D not certain. Per the germline V gene, CDR1 is SGHTA and CDR2 is FQGNSA. The CDR3 sequence is 15 residues long. V lost 5 bases to trimming and J lost 5 bases, with 18 bases between them. The chain's CDR3 is CASSPRNREKYGYTF. Here the CDR3 DNA reads TGTGCCAGCAGCCCCAGAAACCGGGAAAAGTATGGCTACACCTTC.